In this sample, the clone carrying this TCR beta chain turned up a few times. The antigen is unknown. The conserved closing phenylalanine or tryptophan is absent in this CDR3, likely reflecting a read error. The CDR3 has 13 residues. Germline V gene data show CDR1 as SGHAT and CDR2 as FQNNGV. Multiple V-beta primers and a C-beta primer amplified TCRB from RNA. No unique molecular identifiers were described for these TCRB libraries. One entry per CDR3 protein results from TCRdb running MiXCR on the multiplex PCR reads. This sample has roughly 9,100 distinct CDR3 sequences, with 65% to 75% found just once. The data stem from a study of tumor-infiltrating lymphocytes in glioblastoma multiforme. Overall study findings and caveats: The T cells in this sample were not sorted into functional subsets.

This TCR came from a male donor with glioblastoma. The sequenced sample was brain tumor tissue. The chain employs TRBV11-2 and TRBJ2-1, with a possible D match to TRBD1 (6 bases). This chain's CDR3 is CASSIDRGNKQFL. The CDR3 nucleotides read TGTGCCAGCAGCATAGATAGGGGGAATAAGCAGTTCTTA.